Each of the 30 T cell receptor beta chains below was sequenced from the same sample in a study of T-cell reconstitution after alpha-beta-depleted transplantation in children. The TCRbeta library incorporated unique molecular identifiers. TCRdb analysed the PCR reads with MiXCR anew, one entry per CDR3 protein. The table has 500,000 to 650,000 distinct CDR3 sequences, 13% seen once; the top ten hold around 2%. Specimen: PBMCs, mostly from graft donor cells, collected 360 days after TCRalphabeta/CD19-depleted stem cell transplant. The receptors here all came from a male patient between 5 and 17 years old who had a stem cell transplant for acute myeloid leukemia, so the T cells may come from the graft donor.

This clonotype came up a few times. The gene calls are TRBV29-1 and TRBJ2-7; D remains ambiguous. V lost 0 bases, J lost 7 bases, and 16 bases lay in between. The CDR3 length is 14 residues. CDR1 and CDR2 (germline): SQVTM, ANQGSEA. CDR3 loop: CSVEELEKSGEQYF. For the CDR3, the DNA is TGCAGCGTTGAAGAGCTTGAGAAATCCGGGGAGCAGTACTTC.

The chain links TRBV12-3 or TRBV12-4 to TRBJ2-1, with 7 bases lining up with TRBD2. The V and J ends lost 1 base and 3 bases, in that order; junction bases with no gene match: 6. The CDR3 totals 16 residues. In nucleotides, the CDR3 is TGTGCCAGCAGTTTAGGGACGGCGGGAGTCTACAATGAGCAGTTCTTC. This sequence encodes CASSLGTAGVYNEQFF.

In this sample, this clonotype turned up many times. The chain carries TRBV20-1 and TRBJ2-5; D is unclear. V gave up 7 bases and J gave up 2 bases, with 11 bases separating them. The germline V gene has CDR1 DFQATT and CDR2 SNEGSKA (reference sequence). There are 12 residues in the CDR3. CDR3 coding DNA: TGCAGTGGAATGGAGCGACAAGAGACCCAGTACTTC. As protein: CSGMERQETQYF.

The rearrangement uses TRBV10-3 and TRBJ2-7; D uncertain. This CDR3 has 13 residues. V lost 3 bases and J 5 bases, leaving 11 bases between the germline ends. Germline values: CDR1 ENHRY, CDR2 SYGVKD. The CDR3 reads CAISDLLRDEQYF. The CDR3 DNA follows: TGTGCCATCAGTGACCTACTAAGAGACGAGCAGTACTTC.

The table lists this clonotype with many counts. The gene calls are TRBV12-5 and TRBJ2-1; 10 nucleotides match TRBD2. This CDR3 is 16 amino acids long. Germline-derived CDR1 and CDR2 are LGHNT and FRNRAP. Trimming cost V 5 bases and J 5 bases; bases outside gene matches: 9. DNA for the CDR3: TGTGCTAGTGGTCGAGGGCTAGCGGGAGCCCACAATGAGCAGTTCTTC. Encoded protein: CASGRGLAGAHNEQFF.

This clonotype occurred many times. V usage is TRBV20-1 and J usage is TRBJ2-6; 12 bases match TRBD2. The germline V gene has CDR1 DFQATT and CDR2 SNEGSKA (reference sequence). This CDR3 has 18 amino acids. V shed 1 base and J 4 bases; nucleotides not matched to a gene: 8. The CDR3 protein is CSARARLAGALGANVLTF. The DNA for the CDR3 is TGCAGTGCTAGAGCGAGACTAGCGGGAGCACTCGGGGCCAACGTCCTGACTTTC.

This chain connects TRBV25-1 to TRBJ2-4, with D possibly matching TRBD1 (6 bases). The CDR3 contains 15 residues. The germline gives CDR1 MGHDK, CDR2 SYGVNS. V lost 1 base and J 2 bases, leaving 9 bases between the germline ends. The CDR3 DNA sequence: TGTGCCAGCAGTGAATCCACAGGGACCAAAAACATTCAGTACTTC. The encoded protein is CASSESTGTKNIQYF.

This rearrangement joins TRBV12-3 or TRBV12-4 to TRBJ2-7; D is perhaps TRBD1 (6 bases). Trimming shortened V by 6 bases and J by 10 bases, and 16 bases separated the two germline ends. The CDR3 is 12 residues long. The CDR3 DNA reads TGTGCCAGCAGCGAAATAGGGGGATACCAGTACGTC. Translating gives CASSEIGGYQYV.

The V and J genes are TRBV7-2 and TRBJ1-1; D gene unclear. V was shortened by 4 bases and J by 4 bases, with 13 bases between the two germline ends. The CDR3 consists of 14 residues. The germline gives CDR1 SGHTA, CDR2 FQGNSA. The CDR3, as DNA: TGTGCCAGCAGCTCTAGGGTTCGGGGCACTGAAGCTTTCTTT. Translation gives CASSSRVRGTEAFF. The variable domain in full, with the rest retrieved from reference TRBV7-2 and TRBJ1-1, is GAGVSQSPSNKVTEKGKDVELRCDPISGHTALYWYRQSLGQGLEFLIYFQGNSAPDKSGLPSDRFSAERTGGSVSTLTIQRTQQEDSAVYLCASSSRVRGTEAFFGQGTRLTVV.

The table lists this clonotype with a few counts. The chain couples TRBV6-5 to TRBJ2-7; 10 bases are shared with TRBD2. V shed 4 bases and J 7 bases; nucleotides not matched to a gene: 10. The length of the CDR3 is 15 residues. Per germline, CDR1 MNHEY and CDR2 SVGAGI. The CDR3, as DNA: TGTGCCAGCAGTTTACATCAGCGGGAGGGGGGAGAGCAGTACTTC. Its translation: CASSLHQREGGEQYF.

A word on this clonotype: One end of the junction varies from germline; a read error may be responsible. The gene calls are TRBV25-1 and TRBJ2-1; the D is unclear. CDR3 size: 14 residues. Germline V CDR1 and CDR2: MGHDK, SYGVNS. CDR3 residues: CPSSDPGVDNEQFF. The DNA of the CDR3 is TGTCCCAGCAGTGACCCCGGAGTGGACAATGAGCAGTTCTTC.

This clonotype was detected a few times. The rearrangement links TRBV12-3 or TRBV12-4 to TRBJ1-2; 7 nucleotides agree with TRBD1. Losses at the gene ends were 6 bases for V and 6 bases for J; bases not matched to a gene: 10. CDR3 length equals 14 residues. CDR3 in amino acids: CASRHRGLWDGYTF. The CDR3 DNA reads as TGTGCCAGCAGACACAGGGGCCTTTGGGATGGCTACACCTTC.

This clonotype was detected only a few times. V usage is TRBV12-3 or TRBV12-4 and J usage is TRBJ2-1; 9 nucleotides align to TRBD2. This CDR3 comprises 14 residues. Germline trimming cut 6 bases from V and 8 bases from J; bases unmatched to any gene: 8. The chain's CDR3 is CASSHSGSYDEQFF. CDR3 bases: TGTGCCAGCAGCCATAGCGGGAGCTATGATGAGCAGTTCTTC.

This clonotype was found many times. J is TRBJ2-2 and V is TRBV7-9, with 10 bases identical to TRBD1. J was trimmed by 7 bases and V by 5 bases; bases with no gene match: 7. This CDR3 comprises 15 residues. Per germline, CDR1 SEHNR and CDR2 FQNEAQ (reference sequence). The CDR3 loop reads CASSPGQGYGGELFF. In DNA form, the CDR3 reads TGTGCCAGCAGCCCGGGACAGGGGTATGGCGGGGAGCTGTTTTTT. The complete variable domain, with remaining parts taken from reference TRBV7-9 and TRBJ2-2, reads DTGVSQNPRHKITKRGQNVTFRCDPISEHNRLYWYRQTLGQGPEFLTYFQNEAQLEKSRLLSDRFSAERPKGSFSTLEIQRTEQGDSAMYLCASSPGQGYGGELFFGEGSRLTVL.

V is TRBV12-3 or TRBV12-4 and J is TRBJ2-7, with D uncertain. Trimming shortened V by 9 bases and J by 6 bases, and 18 bases separated the two germline ends. The CDR3 contains 13 residues. CDR3 bases: TGTGCCAGTGTCGAGACTCCCTTTGGCGAGCAGTACTTC. Translating it yields CASVETPFGEQYF.

This clonotype was seen a handful of times. The CDR3 DNA reads TGTGCCAGCACCCGGACGGCCACACCCTACGAGCAGTACTTC. Translating it yields CASTRTATPYEQYF. The chain recombines TRBV3-1 with TRBJ2-7; D uncertain. Germline V gene sequence: CDR1 LGHDT, CDR2 YNNKEL (reference sequence). V was shortened by 7 bases and J by 2 bases, with 15 bases between the two germline ends. The CDR3 consists of 14 residues.

This clonotype was seen many times. This chain uses TRBV14 with TRBJ2-7; perhaps TRBD2 as D (5 bases). Trimming stripped 1 base from V and 8 bases from J, with 12 bases between. Germline V gene lookup returns CDR1 SGHDN and CDR2 FVKESK. This CDR3 region has 13 residues. CDR3 DNA sequence: TGTGCCAGCAGCCAAGTAGGCCGGGGTCAGCAGTACTTC. As protein: CASSQVGRGQQYF.

This clonotype has only a few counts. The rearrangement links TRBV9 to TRBJ2-7; maybe TRBD1 (5 bases). V lost 0 bases and J 2 bases, leaving 9 bases between the germline ends. Germline V CDR1 and CDR2: SGDLS, YYNGEE. This CDR3 contains 14 residues. CDR3 loop: CASSVAGRAYEQYF. In nucleotides, the CDR3 is TGTGCCAGCAGCGTAGCCGGCAGGGCCTACGAGCAGTACTTC.

This clonotype was detected many times. The gene calls are TRBV28 and TRBJ1-1; D may be TRBD1 (6 bases). V gave up 5 bases and J gave up 4 bases, with 14 bases separating them. Germline CDR1 is MDHEN and CDR2 is SYDVKM. CDR3 size: 14 residues. CDR3 loop: CASSLLIQGTEAFF. CDR3 DNA: TGTGCCAGCAGTCTATTAATACAGGGCACTGAAGCTTTCTTT.

This clonotype has ten or more counts. This rearrangement joins TRBV7-6 to TRBJ1-5; a weak D match, TRBD1 (5 bases). CDR1 and CDR2 (germline): SGHVS, FNYEAQ. CDR3 size: 16 residues. The V and J ends lost 1 base and 1 base respectively, with 11 bases between them. The CDR3, as DNA: TGTGCCAGCAGCTTAGTGCCAGGGCTAAGCAATCAGCCCCAGCATTTT. It codes for CASSLVPGLSNQPQHF. Complete variable domain (other parts from reference TRBV7-6 and TRBJ1-5): GAGVSQSPRYKVTKRGQDVALRCDPISGHVSLYWYRQALGQGPEFLTYFNYEAQQDKSGLPNDRFSAERPEGSISTLTIQRTEQRDSAMYRCASSLVPGLSNQPQHFGDGTRLSIL.

The V and J genes are TRBV3-1 and TRBJ2-1, with 7 positions matching TRBD2. The CDR3 extends over 14 amino acids. The trim removed 3 bases at V and 6 bases at J, leaving 5 bases unmatched. Germline values: CDR1 LGHDT, CDR2 YNNKEL (reference sequence). The CDR3 loop reads CASSQTSMFNEQFF. The CDR3 region has the DNA TGTGCCAGCAGCCAGACTAGCATGTTCAATGAGCAGTTCTTC.

V usage is TRBV28 and J usage is TRBJ2-5, with 13 nucleotides matching TRBD2. CDR1 and CDR2 (germline): MDHEN, SYDVKM. Trimming at V came to 3 bases and at J to 2 bases, leaving 3 bases not matched to a gene. The CDR3 loop spans 16 amino acids. The chain's CDR3 is CASSFRGLAGQETQYF. The CDR3 region has the DNA TGTGCCAGCAGTTTTAGGGGACTAGCGGGACAAGAGACCCAGTACTTC.

The chain couples TRBV11-1 to TRBJ2-1; 8 bases are a match to TRBD2. The V and J ends lost 4 bases and 3 bases, in that order; junction bases with no gene match: 17. The CDR3 has 19 amino acids. CDR1 and CDR2 from the germline V gene are SGHAT and FQDESV (reference sequence). The CDR3: CASSSYLSGRAGFYNEQFF. CDR3 DNA sequence: TGTGCCAGCAGCTCATATCTGTCCGGGAGGGCGGGATTCTACAATGAGCAGTTCTTC.

The chain is built from TRBV6-5 and TRBJ2-3; D possibly corresponds to TRBD2 (5 bases). V lost 2 bases to trimming and J lost 5 bases, with 5 bases between them. Germline loops: CDR1 MNHEY, CDR2 SVGAGI. The CDR3 loop spans 12 amino acids. The CDR3 coding sequence is TGTGCCAGCAGTTACGCGGGAGATACGCAGTATTTT. Protein sequence: CASSYAGDTQYF.

The V gene is TRBV29-1, the J gene TRBJ2-5; no definite D call. Looked up from germline, CDR1 is SQVTM and CDR2 is ANQGSEA. The ends were cut back, 8 bases at V and 2 bases at J, with 9 bases in the middle. The CDR3 runs to 11 residues. CDR3 coding DNA: TGCAGCTCTGTCAGACAAGAGACCCAGTACTTC. Translating gives CSSVRQETQYF. Complete variable domain (other parts from reference TRBV29-1 and TRBJ2-5): SAVISQKPSRDICQRGTSLTIQCQVDSQVTMMFWYRQQPGQSLTLIATANQGSEATYESGFVIDKFPISRPNLTFSTLTVSNMSPEDSSIYLCSSVRQETQYFGPGTRLLVL.

This clonotype was seen a handful of times. The chain recombines TRBV29-1 with TRBJ2-7; 10 bases line up with TRBD1. This CDR3 is built from 15 residues. CDR1 is SQVTM and CDR2 is ANQGSEA in the germline V gene. V shed 3 bases and J 6 bases; nucleotides not matched to a gene: 11. CDR3 DNA sequence: TGCAGCGTTGATCTATTGACAGGGGGCTCGAGCGAGCAGTACTTC. Protein sequence: CSVDLLTGGSSEQYF.

The rearrangement uses TRBV29-1 and TRBJ1-5; weak D call: TRBD1 (6 bases). The V and J ends lost 7 bases and 9 bases respectively, with 16 bases between them. CDR3 length: 12 amino acids. Germline values: CDR1 SQVTM, CDR2 ANQGSEA. The CDR3 protein is CSARTAEGPQHF. In DNA, the CDR3 is TGCAGCGCCCGGACAGCCGAGGGGCCCCAGCATTTT.

The chain combines TRBV7-9 with TRBJ2-1, with 8 positions matching TRBD2. The CDR3 contains 16 residues. Germline-derived CDR1 and CDR2 are SEHNR and FQNEAQ (reference sequence). V shed 1 base and J 4 bases; nucleotides not matched to a gene: 6. CDR3 nucleotides: TGTGCCAGCAGCTTAGTCGTCGGGAGGGCTTACAATGAGCAGTTCTTC. Its translation is CASSLVVGRAYNEQFF.

This chain connects TRBV28 to TRBJ2-2, with a weak D call TRBD1 (5 bases). Germline values: CDR1 MDHEN, CDR2 SYDVKM. The CDR3 is made up of 17 amino acids. Trimming removed 2 bases at V and 0 bases at J, with 13 bases between. The CDR3 DNA reads TGTGCCAGCAGTTTAATTCGGACACCCGCGAACACCGGGGAGCTGTTTTTT. Its protein is CASSLIRTPANTGELFF.

This clonotype was counted only a few times. The rearrangement joins TRBV15 to TRBJ2-7; 10 nucleotides line up with TRBD1. Germline V gene lookup returns CDR1 LNHNV and CDR2 YYDKDF (reference sequence). The CDR3 contains 16 residues. The V gene end was trimmed by 1 base and the J gene end by 3 bases; junction bases not matched to a gene: 6. CDR3 residues: CATSRVRDRGGYEQYF. The DNA of the CDR3 is TGTGCCACCAGCAGAGTCCGGGACAGGGGAGGCTACGAGCAGTACTTC.